The next 18 T cell receptor beta chains were all read from a single sample in a study of monozygotic twins with inflammatory bowel disease. TCRdb reworked the 5' RACE reads into one entry per CDR3 protein, no DNA. This sample's table has about 380,000 distinct CDR3 sequences. Specimen: blood. The receptors stem from a human donor with ulcerative colitis or Crohn's disease, or a healthy co-twin of an affected twin (not recorded which).

This chain connects TRBV7-2 to TRBJ1-2; TCRdb gives TRBD1 as the D gene, but with no DNA this cannot be confirmed. Per germline, CDR1 SGHTA and CDR2 FQGNSA. The CDR3 runs 16 residues. The CDR3 reads CASSLTGQGDGYGYTF.

The rearrangement joins TRBV6-2 or TRBV6-3 to TRBJ1-5; lacking DNA, the TRBD1 call made by TCRdb goes unchecked. The germline gives CDR1 MNHEY, CDR2 SVGEGT. This CDR3 is 15 amino acids long. The CDR3 loop is CASSYSAGNNQPQHF.

The gene calls are TRBV5-1 and TRBJ2-7; TCRdb gives TRBD2 as the D gene, but with no DNA this cannot be confirmed. Germline CDR1 reads SGHRS; CDR2 reads YFSETQ. The CDR3 is 17 residues long. CDR3: CASSLGGTSGASYEQYF.

The chain carries TRBV6-5 and TRBJ1-4; no DNA is available, so the TRBD1 call from TCRdb remains unchecked. Looked up from germline, CDR1 is MNHEY and CDR2 is SVGAGI. This CDR3 is built from 15 residues. CDR3 sequence reads: CASSYSTRDNEKLFF.

The rearrangement joins TRBV7-9 to TRBJ1-1; the TCRdb D gene call, TRBD1, has no DNA to confirm it. This CDR3 contains 14 residues. Germline CDR1 reads SEHNR; CDR2 reads FQNEAQ (reference sequence). The CDR3 reads CASSYGQGNTEAFF.

The chain uses TRBV6-1 and TRBJ2-1; TCRdb returns TRBD2, unconfirmable since there is no DNA. CDR1 is MNHNS, CDR2 SASEGT, per germline. The CDR3 loop spans 15 amino acids. The CDR3 is CASTQRFSGADEQFF.

The chain links TRBV6-5 to TRBJ2-1; without DNA, the TCRdb call of TRBD1 cannot be checked. The CDR3 spans 14 residues. Germline CDR1 reads MNHEY; CDR2 reads SVGAGI. The CDR3 protein is CASGYTGQNNEQFF.

V usage is TRBV28 and J usage is TRBJ1-5; the D gene TCRdb calls, TRBD1, cannot be checked with no DNA. Germline V CDR1 and CDR2: MDHEN, SYDVKM. This CDR3 contains 16 residues. CDR3 region: CASSQIRGSGNQPQHF.

V usage is TRBV12-3 or TRBV12-4 and J usage is TRBJ2-1. There are 12 residues in the CDR3. The CDR3: CASSLSAHEQFF.

The chain has TRBV7-7 and TRBJ2-7; the TRBD1 assignment by TCRdb is unverifiable without DNA. Germline V gene data show CDR1 as SSHAT and CDR2 as FNYEAQ (reference sequence). CDR3 length: 13 residues. The CDR3: CASNPHRGQGKYF.

The chain has TRBV30 and TRBJ1-1; TCRdb selects TRBD1, and the lack of DNA leaves this call unchecked. Germline V CDR1 and CDR2: GTSNPN, SVGIG (reference sequence). The CDR3 contains 12 residues. CDR3 protein: CASALQGGEAFF.

V usage is TRBV15 and J usage is TRBJ1-5; TCRdb picks TRBD1, but there is no DNA to check that call. The length of the CDR3 is 15 residues. Germline loops: CDR1 LNHNV, CDR2 YYDKDF (reference sequence). The CDR3 region is CATSTGTGVGQPQHF.

V is TRBV24-1 and J is TRBJ2-3; TCRdb gives TRBD2 as the D gene, but with no DNA this cannot be confirmed. Looked up from germline, CDR1 is KGHDR and CDR2 is SFDVKD. The length of the CDR3 is 14 residues. The CDR3 reads CATSSAGGTDTQYF.

V and J are TRBV7-3 and TRBJ1-2; TCRdb lists TRBD1, though no DNA is available to test this call. CDR3 length equals 13 residues. The germline gives CDR1 SGHTA, CDR2 FQGTGA. The CDR3 sequence is CASSSAGGWGYTF.

The chain links TRBV20-1 to TRBJ1-5; TCRdb's D call of TRBD1 is untestable without DNA. Germline assignment: CDR1 DFQATT and CDR2 SNEGSKA (reference sequence). The length of the CDR3 is 15 residues. CDR3 residues: CSASPGTSSNQPQHF.

The rearrangement uses TRBV7-6 and TRBJ2-3. The germline CDR1 and CDR2 sequences are SGHVS and FNYEAQ. CDR3 length equals 15 residues. CDR3 in amino acids: CASSLVSSRADTQYF. Full variable domain (missing parts from reference TRBV7-6 and TRBJ2-3): GAGVSQSPRYKVTKRGQDVALRCDPISGHVSLYWYRQALGQGPEFLTYFNYEAQQDKSGLPNDRFSAERPEGSISTLTIQRTEQRDSAMYRCASSLVSSRADTQYFGPGTRLTVL.

The chain carries TRBV2 and TRBJ2-2; the D gene TCRdb calls, TRBD2, cannot be checked with no DNA. Germline V gene sequence: CDR1 SNHLY, CDR2 FYNNEI. The CDR3 covers 15 residues. The CDR3 loop reads CASRTGLASTGELFF. Full variable domain (remainder filled in from reference TRBV2 and TRBJ2-2): EPEVTQTPSHQVTQMGQEVILRCVPISNHLYFYWYRQILGQKVEFLVSFYNNEISEKSEIFDDQFSVERPDGSNFTLKIRSTKLEDSAMYFCASRTGLASTGELFFGEGSRLTVL.

The chain recombines TRBV6-5 with TRBJ1-1; with no DNA, the TCRdb D assignment of TRBD1 cannot be verified. CDR1 is MNHEY, CDR2 SVGAGI, per germline. This CDR3 contains 12 residues. CDR3 in amino acids: CASSYSGGRAFF.